The rows below give T cell receptor beta chains drawn from one sample of a study of cytomegalovirus exposure and HLA in healthy donors. Some clones are missing from TCRdb's copy, which holds only in-frame ones; the method was immunoSEQ multiplex PCR. The profile covers approximately 190,000 clones, with 83% appearing a single time and roughly 1.7% taken by the ten largest. The sequencing input was PBMCs. These receptors were collected from a man aged 35 to 55 in good health and CMV-seropositive. Each CDR3 is given with its conserved first and last residue. A D gene is named only where the DNA matches it firmly. Clone size is not always given. Where it is, it says once, few, many or a class for expanded clones.

CDR3 protein	CDR3 DNA	CDR3 length	clone size	J gene	V gene	D gene
CSVSSGLTYEQYF	TGCAGCGTTTCTAGCGGACTCACCTACGAGCAGTACTTC	13	-	TRBJ2-7	TRBV29-1	TRBD2
CASSLYAGLSIPHEQFF	TGTGCCAGCAGTTTATACGCGGGACTCTCCATTCCCCATGAGCAGTTCTTC	17	-	TRBJ2-1	TRBV27	-
CASSLGTAYGYTF	TGTGCCAGCAGTCTAGGGACAGCCTATGGCTACACCTTC	13	-	TRBJ1-2	TRBV28	TRBD1
CASSLVIPGELFF	TGCGCCAGCAGCTTGGTAATCCCCGGGGAGCTGTTTTTT	13	-	TRBJ2-2	TRBV5-1	-
CASSPNDRYQPQHF	TGTGCCAGCAGTCCGAACGACAGATACCAGCCCCAGCATTTT	14	-	TRBJ1-5	TRBV28	-
CASREGGGANQPQHF	TGCGCCAGCCGGGAGGGAGGGGGCGCAAATCAGCCCCAGCATTTT	15	-	TRBJ1-5	TRBV5-1	TRBD1
CASSQVSEETQYF	TGTGCCAGCAGCCAAGTATCGGAAGAGACCCAGTACTTC	13	-	TRBJ2-5	TRBV4-2	-
CSSSRYKGLSDGRNQPQHF	TGTTCCAGCAGCCGCTACAAGGGACTATCAGATGGTCGGAATCAGCCCCAGCATTTT	19	-	TRBJ1-5	TRBV7-9	-
CASSSYTSGAYNEQFF	TGTGCCAGCAGTTCTTATACTAGCGGGGCCTACAATGAGCAGTTCTTC	16	-	TRBJ2-1	TRBV27	TRBD2
CASTVLGGHEQYF	TGTGCCAGCACCGTACTGGGGGGTCACGAGCAGTACTTC	13	-	TRBJ2-7	TRBV7-9	-
CASSLAGSGYNEQFF	TGTGCCAGCAGCTTAGCCGGGAGTGGGTACAATGAGCAGTTCTTC	15	-	TRBJ2-1	TRBV11-3	-
CASSSPFLSNTIYF	TGTGCCAGCAGCTCCCCGTTTCTTTCCAACACCATATATTTT	14	few	TRBJ1-3	TRBV7-6	-
CASSYTGDSSYEQYF	TGTGCCAGCAGTTACACAGGGGACAGCTCCTACGAGCAGTACTTC	15	-	TRBJ2-7	TRBV6-5	TRBD1
CATSRHRGSPGISYEQYF	TGTGCCACCAGCAGACACAGGGGGTCCCCCGGTATTTCCTACGAGCAGTACTTC	18	-	TRBJ2-7	TRBV15	TRBD1
CASSDGIQGRLNTEAFF	TGTGCCAGCAGTGACGGGATACAGGGGCGACTGAACACTGAAGCTTTCTTT	17	-	TRBJ1-1	TRBV6-1	TRBD1
CASSGVAGDTQYF	TGTGCCAGCAGTGGGGTAGCGGGCGATACGCAGTATTTT	13	-	TRBJ2-3	TRBV6-1	TRBD2
CASSGRLAGQETQYF	TGTGCCAGCAGCGGCCGACTAGCGGGACAAGAGACCCAGTACTTC	15	-	TRBJ2-5	TRBV11-2	TRBD2
CASSQDGGPRLAALTETQYF	TGTGCCAGCAGCCAAGATGGGGGTCCGAGACTAGCGGCCCTTACGGAGACCCAGTACTTC	20	once	TRBJ2-5	TRBV4-2	TRBD2
CASSGGPGTANEEQYF	TGTGCCAGCAGCGGAGGCCCCGGGACTGCCAATGAGGAGCAGTACTTC	16	-	TRBJ2-7	TRBV7-9	-
CASSQAGGYQPQHF	TGCGCCAGCAGCCAAGCGGGGGGGTATCAGCCCCAGCATTTT	14	few	TRBJ1-5	TRBV4-1	-
CAISESVLGAYNEQFF	TGTGCCATCAGTGAGTCAGTCTTAGGGGCCTACAATGAGCAGTTCTTC	16	once	TRBJ2-1	TRBV10-3	-
CASNLAAGADTQYF	TGTGCCTCTAACCTAGCGGCCGGAGCAGATACGCAGTATTTT	14	once	TRBJ2-3	TRBV7-2	TRBD2
CASSLSANTGELFF	TGTGCCAGCAGTTTATCGGCGAACACCGGGGAGCTGTTTTTT	14	once	TRBJ2-2	TRBV2	-
CASSLKIGTGDSYEQYF	TGTGCCAGCAGTTTAAAGATAGGCACAGGAGACTCCTACGAGCAGTACTTC	17	-	TRBJ2-7	TRBV28	-
CASSGGVSYNEQFF	TGTGCCAGCTCTGGAGGGGTATCCTACAATGAGCAGTTCTTC	14	-	TRBJ2-1	TRBV18	-
CASSLDPGLPEQYF	TGCGCCAGCAGCTTGGACCCAGGCCTTCCCGAGCAGTACTTC	14	-	TRBJ2-7	TRBV5-1	-
CASSFQSRGTDTQYF	TGCGCCAGCAGCTTCCAGTCTCGGGGGACAGATACGCAGTATTTT	15	-	TRBJ2-3	TRBV5-1	-
CASRLPSQGMEYF	TGTGCCAGCAGGTTACCGTCACAGGGGATGGAGTACTTC	13	once	TRBJ2-7	TRBV28	TRBD1
CASSLDGQGGPNTGELFF	TGCGCCAGCAGCTTGGATGGCCAGGGGGGCCCAAACACCGGGGAGCTGTTTTTT	18	few	TRBJ2-2	TRBV5-1	-
CAWSVGWAGSYEQYF	TGTGCCTGGAGTGTAGGTTGGGCAGGTTCCTACGAGCAGTACTTC	15	-	TRBJ2-7	TRBV30	-
CASSYSTSGNTGELFF	TGTGCCAGCAGTTACTCCACTAGCGGGAACACCGGGGAGCTGTTTTTT	16	-	TRBJ2-2	TRBV6-5	TRBD2
CASSLASGVGAGELFF	TGTGCCAGCAGTTTGGCTAGCGGAGTGGGCGCCGGGGAGCTGTTTTTT	16	once	TRBJ2-2	TRBV27	TRBD2
CASSQDIGSYEQYF	TGTGCCAGCAGCCAAGATATCGGGAGCTACGAGCAGTACTTC	14	-	TRBJ2-7	TRBV14	-